The rows below give T cell receptor beta chains drawn from one sample of a study of radiotherapy plus CTLA-4 blockade in lung cancer. The table came from immunoSEQ multiplex PCR; TCRdb's copy has only in-frame clones and leaves some out. The sample includes tens of thousands of clones, around 80% seen only once; the top ten take 3.5% to 4%. Specimen: peripheral blood, collected from a patient treated with radiotherapy plus ipilimumab. The receptors here all came from a human donor with non-small cell lung cancer who had a partial response to radiotherapy plus ipilimumab. CDR3s include the opening cysteine and the closing phenylalanine or tryptophan.

TRBJ1-3,TRBV12-5,CASGFSTGTGGAKGGNTIYF
TRBJ1-1,TRBV7-8,CASSLGTGMNTEAFF
TRBJ2-7,TRBV7-2,CASSSTGSLSYEQYF
TRBJ1-6,TRBV28,CASSLPPFTGVNNSPLHF
TRBJ2-5,TRBV5-1,CASSSPVLAGSIVYQETQYF
TRBJ1-2,TRBV6-5,CASSPTTGAGYGYTF
TRBJ2-2,TRBV6-5,CASSRASGELFF
TRBJ1-1,TRBV19,CASSSFGGNTEAFF
TRBJ2-3,TRBV29-1,CSVEVQGTVTDTQYF
TRBJ2-3,TRBV9,CASSGAAGGSDTQYF
TRBJ2-1,TRBV4-3,CASSQGWDREQFF
TRBJ2-5,TRBV2,CASSRQGGQETQYF
TRBJ1-4,TRBV6-5,CASSYLQDNEKLFF
TRBJ1-1,TRBV10-2,CASSDSGGINTEAFF
TRBJ1-1,TRBV6-1,CASIDQGATATEAFF
TRBJ2-5,TRBV25-1,CASSEGQKETQYF
TRBJ2-1,TRBV6-6,CASSYSGSLNEQFF
TRBJ2-7,TRBV25-1,CASSAGHSYEQYF
TRBJ2-2,TRBV5-6,CASSPLRGTGELFF
TRBJ2-7,TRBV6-1,CASSEARWEQYF